The 28 T cell receptor beta chains reported below all come from one sample, sequenced in a study of cytomegalovirus exposure and HLA in healthy donors. PCR amplification relied on 60 Vbeta primers (plus 13 Jbeta primers). Method: immunoSEQ multiplex PCR; TCRdb's copy keeps in-frame clones and lacks some. The sample table includes approximately 50,000 clones. Sequencing was performed on PBMCs. The source is a female donor in good health and CMV-seronegative.

The V gene is TRBV7-9, the J gene TRBJ1-1, with 10 bases identical to TRBD1. From germline, CDR1 is SEHNR and CDR2 FQNEAQ (reference sequence). Trimming cost V 6 bases and J 5 bases; bases outside gene matches: 3. This CDR3 region has 13 residues. DNA of the CDR3: TGTGCCAGCAGGTTGGACAGGGGGACTGAAGCTTTCTTT. It yields the protein CASRLDRGTEAFF.

The V call is TRBV5-1, the J call TRBJ2-3; 9 bases align to TRBD1. J lost 3 bases, V lost 6 bases, and 5 bases had no gene match. The CDR3 consists of 14 residues. CDR1 and CDR2 (germline): SGHRS, YFSETQ. The CDR3 DNA reads TGCGCCAGCACACCAGGACAGGGGACAGATACGCAGTATTTT. Translated, it gives CASTPGQGTDTQYF.

CDR3 nucleotide sequence: TGTGCCAGCAGTTACTTCTCAGGGGTCAACTATGGCTACACCTTC. It encodes CASSYFSGVNYGYTF. The rearrangement joins TRBV6-5 to TRBJ1-2; D is perhaps TRBD1 (6 bases). V lost 1 base, J lost 2 bases, and 11 bases lay in between. The CDR3 is 15 residues long. Germline V gene data show CDR1 as MNHEY and CDR2 as SVGAGI.

The gene calls are TRBV6-5 and TRBJ2-7, with a possible D match to TRBD2 (6 bases). Germline V lookup: CDR1 MNHEY, CDR2 SVGAGI. The CDR3 has 15 amino acids. Trimming removed 6 bases from V and 2 bases from J, with 17 bases in between. For the CDR3, the DNA is TGTGCCAGCAGGGGACTTTCTACAGCAACCTACGAGCAGTACTTC. The encoded protein is CASRGLSTATYEQYF.

A note on this clone: Other DNA sequences within the sample encode an identical CDR3. The genes are TRBV20-1 and TRBJ1-2; TRBD1 matches at 7 bases. The CDR3 consists of 11 residues. The germline CDR1 and CDR2 sequences are DFQATT and SNEGSKA (reference sequence). J lost 5 bases, V lost 5 bases, and 2 bases had no gene match. The CDR3 sequence is CSAHRGYGYTF. CDR3 sequence (DNA): TGCAGTGCTCACAGGGGATATGGCTACACCTTC.

The chain recombines TRBV12-5 with TRBJ1-1; D is uncertain. Trimming removed 2 bases from V and 1 base from J, with 5 bases in between. This CDR3 contains 13 residues. Germline CDR1 reads LGHNT; CDR2 reads FRNRAP. The CDR3 region is CASGLTRNTEAFF. For the CDR3, the DNA is TGTGCTAGTGGTTTGACCAGGAACACTGAAGCTTTCTTT.

This sequence joins TRBV6-5 and TRBJ2-1; D may be TRBD1 (5 bases). The CDR3 sequence is 11 residues long. Per the germline V gene, CDR1 is MNHEY and CDR2 is SVGAGI. Trimming left V 2 bases short and J 9 bases short, with 5 bases between. Here the CDR3 DNA reads TGTGCCAGCAGTTACCAGGGTGAGCAGTTCTTC. Its protein is CASSYQGEQFF.

The V and J genes are TRBV19 and TRBJ1-2; D is unresolved. Trimming shortened V by 4 bases and J by 6 bases, and 15 bases separated the two germline ends. The V gene's germline CDR1 is LNHDA and CDR2 SQIVND (reference sequence). The CDR3 is 14 residues long. The CDR3 DNA reads as TGTGCCAGTAGTACCTCCGGGAAAGGAAATGGCTACACCTTC. Its protein is CASSTSGKGNGYTF. Combining the CDR3 with reference TRBV19 and TRBJ1-2 gives the whole variable domain DGGITQSPKYLFRKEGQNVTLSCEQNLNHDAMYWYRQDPGQGLRLIYYSQIVNDFQKGDIAEGYSVSREKKESFPLTVTSAQKNPTAFYLCASSTSGKGNGYTFGSGTRLTVV.

The chain recombines TRBV19 with TRBJ1-1; D remains ambiguous. CDR3 length: 15 residues. Germline-derived CDR1 and CDR2 are LNHDA and SQIVND (reference sequence). Trimming pared 5 bases from V and 3 bases from J, leaving 16 bases between. CDR3 protein: CASSLWAGSDTEAFF. The CDR3 nucleotides are TGTGCCAGTAGTCTATGGGCGGGGTCAGACACTGAAGCTTTCTTT.

This sequence joins TRBV30 and TRBJ2-5, with 11 bases aligning to TRBD2. The V and J ends lost 2 bases and 2 bases, in that order; junction bases with no gene match: 4. The CDR3 extends over 15 amino acids. Germline lookup yields CDR1 GTSNPN and CDR2 SVGIG (reference sequence). CDR3 sequence: CAWSRLAGRQETQYF. The CDR3 DNA sequence: TGTGCCTGGAGTCGACTAGCGGGGAGGCAAGAGACCCAGTACTTC.

This rearrangement joins TRBV5-1 to TRBJ1-2; no definite D call. This CDR3 is built from 14 residues. Trimming cost V 3 bases and J 1 base, with 10 bases left between them. Germline loops: CDR1 SGHRS, CDR2 YFSETQ. CDR3 coding DNA: TGCGCCAGCAGCTCCGAACAGCTTAACTATGGCTACACCTTC. Translation: CASSSEQLNYGYTF.

The chain employs TRBV5-1 and TRBJ2-3; TRBD2 agrees at 7 bases. V dropped 0 bases and J dropped 0; count of bases not matched to a gene: 4. This CDR3 is built from 16 residues. Per germline, CDR1 SGHRS and CDR2 YFSETQ. This CDR3 is CASSLEIAGSTDTQYF. CDR3 coding DNA: TGCGCCAGCAGCTTGGAGATAGCGGGTAGCACAGATACGCAGTATTTT. The whole variable domain, remainder taken from reference TRBV5-1 and TRBJ2-3, is KAGVTQTPRYLIKTRGQQVTLSCSPISGHRSVSWYQQTPGQGLQFLFEYFSETQRNKGNFPGRFSGRQFSNSRSEMNVSTLELGDSALYLCASSLEIAGSTDTQYFGPGTRLTVL.

The chain links TRBV4-1 to TRBJ2-7, with 13 bases fitting TRBD2. The CDR3 covers 16 residues. V was pared by 0 bases and J by 3 bases, with 2 bases of the junction left unmatched. CDR1 and CDR2 (germline): MGHRA, YSYEKL. Written as DNA, the CDR3 is TGCGCCAGCAGCCAAGAGGGACTAGCGGGGAACTACGAGCAGTACTTC. This translates into CASSQEGLAGNYEQYF.

CDR3 sequence: CASTPWGGPDYGYTF. CDR3 DNA sequence: TGTGCCAGTACCCCCTGGGGGGGGCCCGACTATGGCTACACCTTC. This chain joins TRBV19 and TRBJ1-2, with D possibly being TRBD1 (6 bases). This CDR3 contains 15 residues. The germline V and J ends were trimmed by 7 bases and 3 bases, with 18 bases remaining between them. Germline lookup yields CDR1 LNHDA and CDR2 SQIVND (reference sequence).

The chain recombines TRBV6-1 with TRBJ2-2, with 11 bases that match TRBD2. This CDR3 is 14 amino acids long. The V gene's germline CDR1 is MNHNS and CDR2 SASEGT. Trimming removed 5 bases from V and 9 bases from J; junction bases left unmatched: 5. This CDR3 reads CASSQLAGVRELFF. The CDR3 bases are TGTGCCAGCAGTCAACTAGCGGGAGTGAGGGAGCTGTTTTTT.

The chain joins TRBV29-1 to TRBJ1-5; 7 nucleotides align to TRBD1. The CDR3 is 13 amino acids. Germline V lookup: CDR1 SQVTM, CDR2 ANQGSEA. Unmatched junction bases numbered 6, after V lost 6 bases and J lost 4 bases. CDR3 sequence (DNA): TGCAGCGTCACGGACAGGCCTAATCAGCCCCAGCATTTT. This gives the protein CSVTDRPNQPQHF. The full variable domain, with the rest looked up from reference TRBV29-1 and TRBJ1-5, is SAVISQKPSRDICQRGTSLTIQCQVDSQVTMMFWYRQQPGQSLTLIATANQGSEATYESGFVIDKFPISRPNLTFSTLTVSNMSPEDSSIYLCSVTDRPNQPQHFGDGTRLSIL.

The rearrangement links TRBV13 to TRBJ2-7; 7 nucleotides line up with TRBD1. This CDR3 contains 15 residues. Germline V gene data show CDR1 as PRHDT and CDR2 as FYEKMQ (reference sequence). V shed 5 bases and J 2 bases; nucleotides not matched to a gene: 9. The CDR3, as DNA: TGTGCCAGCAGCCGCCCGGGACAGACGACCTACGAGCAGTACTTC. Translation: CASSRPGQTTYEQYF.

The chain links TRBV29-1 to TRBJ1-2; D is possibly TRBD1 (6 bases). V was clipped by 6 bases and J by 8 bases, with 19 bases between them. This CDR3 has 13 residues. Looked up from germline, CDR1 is SQVTM and CDR2 is ANQGSEA. CDR3 residues: CSVWGGEYNGYTF. As DNA, the CDR3 is TGCAGCGTGTGGGGGGGCGAGTACAACGGCTACACCTTC.

The rearrangement links TRBV5-1 to TRBJ1-5; 8 nucleotides align to TRBD1. CDR3 length: 15 residues. Trimming removed 4 bases from V and 6 bases from J; junction bases left unmatched: 9. Per germline, CDR1 SGHRS and CDR2 YFSETQ. This CDR3 is CASSQTGARSQPQHF. CDR3 bases: TGCGCCAGCAGCCAGACAGGGGCTCGGAGTCAGCCCCAGCATTTT.

With respect to this clone: One junction end disagrees with the germline gene, perhaps due to a read error. Other DNA sequences in the same sample also yield this CDR3. The gene calls are TRBV4-1 and TRBJ1-6; 9 nucleotides align to TRBD1. The CDR3 extends over 15 amino acids. CDR1 and CDR2 from the germline V gene are MGHRA and YSYEKL. The CDR3: CASSAGQGTNSPLHF. CDR3 coding DNA: TGCGCCAGCAGCGCCGGACAGGGGACGAATTCACCCCTACACTTT.

J is TRBJ1-1 and V is TRBV13; a weak D match, TRBD1 (5 bases). This CDR3 has 13 residues. Trimming removed 2 bases from V and 1 base from J, with 5 bases in between. The V gene's germline CDR1 is PRHDT and CDR2 FYEKMQ (reference sequence). The CDR3 DNA reads as TGTGCCAGCAGCTTAAGGGGGAACACTGAAGCTTTCTTT. This gives the protein CASSLRGNTEAFF.

CDR3 in amino acids: CSAQRGGFTEAFF. CDR3 bases: TGCAGCGCCCAAAGGGGGGGGTTCACTGAAGCTTTCTTT. The J gene is TRBJ1-1, the V gene TRBV29-1, with D maybe TRBD1 (6 bases). V was pared by 7 bases and J by 4 bases, with 16 bases between. Germline CDR1 reads SQVTM; CDR2 reads ANQGSEA. The CDR3 length is 13 residues.

J is TRBJ1-5 and V is TRBV19; D is unresolved. Looked up from germline, CDR1 is LNHDA and CDR2 is SQIVND (reference sequence). V gave up 9 bases and J gave up 6 bases, with 21 bases separating them. This CDR3 has 15 residues. The CDR3 DNA sequence: TGTGCCAGCCGAGCGCGACGAAACCTGGGTCAGCCCCAGCATTTT. Amino acids: CASRARRNLGQPQHF.

This chain connects TRBV5-1 to TRBJ2-6; maybe TRBD1 (6 bases). V lost 1 base and J 2 bases, leaving 7 bases between the germline ends. Germline V CDR1 and CDR2: SGHRS, YFSETQ. The length of the CDR3 is 15 residues. Here the CDR3 reads CASSLQGTGANVLTF. The DNA for the CDR3 is TGCGCCAGCAGCTTGCAGGGGACTGGGGCCAACGTCCTGACTTTC.

CDR3 bases: TGTGCCAGCAGAAATTTAGCGGGGGGATCCCAAGAGACCCAGTACTTC. Translated, it gives CASRNLAGGSQETQYF. This chain links TRBV27 with TRBJ2-5, with TRBD2 matching over 10 bases. V lost 6 bases to trimming and J lost 1 base; unmatched junction nucleotides: 8. Per germline, CDR1 MNHEY and CDR2 SMNVEV (reference sequence). The CDR3 sequence is 16 residues long.

The genes are TRBV19 and TRBJ2-7; 7 bases map to TRBD2. In germline, CDR1 is LNHDA, CDR2 SQIVND (reference sequence). The J segment lost 2 bases and the V segment lost 4 bases, leaving 8 bases of the junction unmatched. This CDR3 comprises 15 residues. DNA of the CDR3: TGTGCCAGTAGTACCCGGGGAGGGTCAACCTACGAGCAGTACTTC. The encoded protein is CASSTRGGSTYEQYF.

The chain joins TRBV19 to TRBJ1-5; the D gene is possibly TRBD1 (5 bases). The V gene's germline CDR1 is LNHDA and CDR2 SQIVND (reference sequence). V was cut by 3 bases and J by 4 bases, with 7 bases left in between. The CDR3 has 13 amino acids. CDR3 sequence (DNA): TGTGCCAGTAGTATGGGGACTAATCAGCCCCAGCATTTT. Amino acids: CASSMGTNQPQHF.

The chain has TRBV7-8 and TRBJ1-1, with a tentative D call TRBD1 (5 bases). Per the germline V gene, CDR1 is SGHVS and CDR2 is FQNEAQ. This CDR3 is 15 amino acids long. V lost 2 bases and J 5 bases, leaving 15 bases between the germline ends. The CDR3 region is CASSLRSQGGTEAFF. CDR3 sequence (DNA): TGTGCCAGCAGCTTACGAAGCCAGGGCGGTACTGAAGCTTTCTTT.